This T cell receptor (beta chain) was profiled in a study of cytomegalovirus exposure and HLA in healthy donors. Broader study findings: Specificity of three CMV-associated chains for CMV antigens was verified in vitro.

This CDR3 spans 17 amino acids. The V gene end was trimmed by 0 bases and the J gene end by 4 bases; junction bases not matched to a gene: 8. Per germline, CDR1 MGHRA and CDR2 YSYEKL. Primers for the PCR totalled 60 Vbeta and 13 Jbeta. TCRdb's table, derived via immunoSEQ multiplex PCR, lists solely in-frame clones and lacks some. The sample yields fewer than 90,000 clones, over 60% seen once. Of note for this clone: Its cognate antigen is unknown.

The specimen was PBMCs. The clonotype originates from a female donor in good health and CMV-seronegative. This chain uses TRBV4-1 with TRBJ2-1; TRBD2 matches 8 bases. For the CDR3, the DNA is TGCGCCAGCAGCCAAGATTGGGAGACTAGCGCATACAATGAGCAGTTCTTC. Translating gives CASSQDWETSAYNEQFF.